Listed below are T cell receptor beta chains from one sample, sequenced in a study of blood T cell repertoires in COVID-19. The table came from immunoSEQ multiplex PCR; TCRdb's copy has only in-frame clones and leaves some out. The sample consists of about 260,000 clones, approximately 86% of them appearing once. Sample: peripheral blood. Every receptor here comes from a man between 18 and 29 years old with active or convalescent COVID-19. Each CDR3 is given with its conserved first and last residue.

cdr3_aa: CASSWTGMATDTQYF; j_call: TRBJ2-3; v_call: TRBV7-2
cdr3_aa: CASSQGVSRAQETQYF; j_call: TRBJ2-5; v_call: TRBV4-1
cdr3_aa: CTSRQGNFHEQYF; j_call: TRBJ2-7; v_call: TRBV1
cdr3_aa: CASSRQGRNSPLHF; j_call: TRBJ1-6; v_call: TRBV27
cdr3_aa: CASSLADTEAFF; j_call: TRBJ1-1; v_call: TRBV5-1
cdr3_aa: CASSYAGSGGFF; j_call: TRBJ2-1; v_call: TRBV6-2/TRBV6-3
cdr3_aa: CAASTPGFYEQYF; j_call: TRBJ2-7; v_call: TRBV27
cdr3_aa: CASSAWDRGETQYF; j_call: TRBJ2-5; v_call: TRBV11-3
cdr3_aa: CASSLAGTGKAGELFF; j_call: TRBJ2-2; v_call: TRBV5-1
cdr3_aa: CASSINRQATNEKLFF; j_call: TRBJ1-4; v_call: TRBV19
cdr3_aa: CASSQEGGTALKYKNSPLHF; j_call: TRBJ1-6; v_call: TRBV3-1/TRBV3-2